The 21 T cell receptor beta chains presented below share a single source sample, sequenced in a study of blood T cell repertoires in COVID-19. Clones were sequenced by immunoSEQ multiplex PCR, and TCRdb holds only the in-frame ones, with some missing. The data contain nearly 250,000 clones, roughly 83% of them singletons. Sequencing was performed on PBMCs or T cells enriched from blood (not recorded which). Receptors were obtained from a woman aged 45-65 years who had recovered from COVID-19.

This chain connects TRBV2 to TRBJ2-5; TRBD2 agrees at 10 bases. CDR3 length: 15 residues. Germline CDR1 and CDR2: SNHLY and FYNNEI. V was clipped by 7 bases and J by 10 bases; unmatched bases: 15. Written as DNA, the CDR3 is TGTGCCAGCACCCCTGAGGGGCTAGCGGGGGATGACCAGTACTTC. Protein product: CASTPEGLAGDDQYF.

In this sample, this clone turned up a few times. The chain carries TRBV30 and TRBJ1-1; no reliable D call. The germline CDR1 and CDR2 sequences are GTSNPN and SVGIG (reference sequence). The length of the CDR3 is 12 residues. The CDR3 DNA sequence: TGTGGGGTCACCCGGGGAAAAACTGAAGCTTTCTTT. It specifies CGVTRGKTEAFF.

The V gene is TRBV7-3, the J gene TRBJ1-1, with a possible D match to TRBD1 (5 bases). Germline assignment: CDR1 SGHTA and CDR2 FQGTGA. The V end was cut by 3 bases, the J end by 1 base, with 12 bases between. The CDR3 covers 15 residues. The DNA for the CDR3 is TGTGCCAGCAGCTTGGCGGGGCCCCAGAACACTGAAGCTTTCTTT. Its protein product is CASSLAGPQNTEAFF.

The rearrangement uses TRBV19 and TRBJ1-1; no clear D gene. V was pared by 2 bases and J by 6 bases, with 10 bases between. Germline V lookup: CDR1 LNHDA, CDR2 SQIVND (reference sequence). The length of the CDR3 is 13 residues. The CDR3: CASSIRQRSEAFF. The CDR3 nucleotides are TGTGCCAGTAGTATACGGCAGCGATCTGAAGCTTTCTTT.

This chain uses TRBV28 with TRBJ2-5; 12 bases agree with TRBD2. This CDR3 has 14 amino acids. CDR1 is MDHEN and CDR2 is SYDVKM in the germline V gene. Trimming took 8 bases from V and 4 from J; bases not matched to a gene: 5. CDR3 DNA sequence: TGTGCCAGCCAGCCGGGACTAGCGGGAGAGACCCAGTACTTC. This translates into CASQPGLAGETQYF.

The chain combines TRBV28 with TRBJ1-2; 7 bases agree with TRBD1. The J segment lost 2 bases and the V segment lost 5 bases, leaving 14 bases of the junction unmatched. Per germline, CDR1 MDHEN and CDR2 SYDVKM. The CDR3 sequence is 17 residues long. The CDR3 protein is CASSPSPPQGQNYGYTF. CDR3 coding DNA: TGTGCCAGCAGTCCCTCCCCCCCCCAGGGACAGAACTATGGCTACACCTTC.

The gene calls are TRBV4-3 and TRBJ1-2; D gene unclear. The CDR3 runs to 14 residues. Trimming removed 0 bases at V and 8 bases at J, with 13 bases between. Germline values: CDR1 LGHNA, CDR2 YSLEER. The CDR3 coding sequence is TGCGCCAGCAGCCAAGATAGTTCTCAGAGGGGCTACACCTTC. Amino acid sequence: CASSQDSSQRGYTF.

The chain joins TRBV24-1 to TRBJ1-4; 7 bases are a match to TRBD1. Germline V lookup: CDR1 KGHDR, CDR2 SFDVKD. The CDR3 is 15 residues long. V shed 4 bases and J 8 bases; nucleotides not matched to a gene: 9. CDR3 sequence (DNA): TGTGCCACCAGTGACGCCACAGGGGTCGGGGAAAAACTGTTTTTT. Encoded protein: CATSDATGVGEKLFF.

The chain employs TRBV3-1 (or the pseudogene TRBV3-2) and TRBJ2-1; perhaps TRBD2 as D (5 bases). The germline V gene encodes CDR1 LGHDT and CDR2 YNNKEL (reference sequence). The CDR3 consists of 14 residues. The germline V and J ends were trimmed by 4 bases and 10 bases, with 17 bases remaining between them. CDR3 DNA sequence: TGTGCCAGCAGCCGGATCGGAGGAGTCGGGGAGCAGTTCTTC. Encoded protein: CASSRIGGVGEQFF.

The rearrangement joins TRBV7-8 to TRBJ1-2; D might be TRBD1 (5 bases). The V end lost 7 bases, the J end lost 4 bases, and 19 bases lay between the germline ends. This CDR3 is built from 15 residues. Germline loops: CDR1 SGHVS, CDR2 FQNEAQ. The CDR3 reads CASTLSRDSSYGYTF. The CDR3 region has the DNA TGTGCCAGCACCCTTTCCCGGGACTCCTCCTATGGCTACACCTTC.

This chain uses TRBV6-5 with TRBJ1-6; weak D call: TRBD1 (6 bases). Germline V gives CDR1 MNHEY, CDR2 SVGAGI. The V end was cut by 7 bases, the J end by 7 bases, with 17 bases between. The CDR3 runs 15 residues. CDR3: CASTRWDKGNSPLHF. The CDR3 coding sequence is TGTGCCAGCACCCGGTGGGACAAGGGGAATTCACCCCTCCACTTT.

The chain employs TRBV19 and TRBJ1-4; D call uncertain. This CDR3 has 13 residues. The V gene lost 5 bases and the J gene lost 6 bases, with 10 bases spanning the gap. Germline CDR1 LNHDA, CDR2 SQIVND (reference sequence). The CDR3 nucleotides read TGTGCCAGTAGTCCCCAGGTCGATGAAAAACTGTTTTTT. Translation: CASSPQVDEKLFF.

The rearrangement links TRBV19 to TRBJ1-1; D remains ambiguous. This CDR3 has 13 amino acids. V lost 9 bases to trimming and J lost 2 bases, with 13 bases between them. CDR1 LNHDA and CDR2 SQIVND come from the germline V gene (reference sequence). DNA of the CDR3: TGTGCCAGCCAGTGGGCTGACAACACTGAAGCTTTCTTT. Protein sequence: CASQWADNTEAFF.

The chain employs TRBV2 and TRBJ1-4; TRBD1 matches at 7 bases. Germline V gene lookup returns CDR1 SNHLY and CDR2 FYNNEI. The CDR3 is 15 amino acids. Trimming cost V 6 bases and J 10 bases; bases outside gene matches: 14. As DNA, the CDR3 is TGTGCCAGCAGCGCATCCCGGGACAGTGGGCGAAAACTGTTTTTT. Translation: CASSASRDSGRKLFF.

The rearrangement links TRBV7-3 to TRBJ2-1, with TRBD1 identical over 8 bases. The CDR3 runs to 15 residues. Germline CDR1 SGHTA, CDR2 FQGTGA. The V segment lost 4 bases and the J segment 8 bases; nucleotides outside the gene matches: 10. The CDR3 coding sequence is TGTGCCAGCAGCTCGACAGGGGCCTGGATAGATGAGCAGTTCTTC. This sequence encodes CASSSTGAWIDEQFF.

The chain couples TRBV6-2 or TRBV6-3 to TRBJ2-5, with 14 bases that match TRBD2. Germline CDR1 MNHEY, CDR2 SVGEGT. The V and J ends lost 4 bases and 4 bases, in that order; junction bases with no gene match: 20. The CDR3 runs to 21 residues. Here the CDR3 reads CASSLVQRTSGGQGELETQYF. The CDR3 DNA is TGTGCCAGCAGTTTGGTTCAGAGGACTAGCGGGGGGCAAGGTGAATTAGAGACCCAGTACTTC.

This chain uses TRBV10-3 with TRBJ1-1; D is perhaps TRBD1 (6 bases). Germline V gives CDR1 ENHRY, CDR2 SYGVKD. The V end lost 4 bases, the J end lost 5 bases, and 29 bases lay between the germline ends. This CDR3 is 19 amino acids long. The CDR3 loop reads CAISATPGTQGPSGTEAFF. For the CDR3, the DNA is TGTGCCATCAGTGCTACCCCCGGGACGCAGGGGCCCTCAGGAACTGAAGCTTTCTTT.

V and J are TRBV15 and TRBJ1-5; weak D call: TRBD1 (5 bases). V lost 4 bases and J lost 10, with 17 bases in between. The germline V gene encodes CDR1 LNHNV and CDR2 YYDKDF (reference sequence). This CDR3 is built from 14 residues. In DNA form, the CDR3 reads TGTGCCACCAGCACGTCGGACAAAAGGCGTCCCCAGCATTTT. It is translated as CATSTSDKRRPQHF.

CDR3 nucleotide sequence: TGCGCCAGCAGCCTTCAAGGACAGTCCGATAATTCACCCCTCCACTTT. It translates to CASSLQGQSDNSPLHF. The gene calls are TRBV5-1 and TRBJ1-6; weak D call: TRBD1 (6 bases). The CDR3 runs to 16 residues. Trimming stripped 4 bases from V and 5 bases from J, with 16 bases between. From germline, CDR1 is SGHRS and CDR2 YFSETQ.

The genes are TRBV9 and TRBJ2-1; D is possibly TRBD1 (5 bases). Germline CDR1 SGDLS, CDR2 YYNGEE. V was trimmed by 2 bases and J by 3 bases, leaving 12 bases between them. The CDR3 spans 15 residues. The CDR3 sequence is CASSVDDTGYNEQFF. DNA of the CDR3: TGTGCCAGCAGCGTGGATGACACAGGCTACAATGAGCAGTTCTTC.

The sample holds many counts of this clone. This chain links TRBV19 with TRBJ1-5; D is uncertain. There are 15 residues in the CDR3. V shed 3 bases and J shed 0 bases, with 9 bases lying between them. The germline gives CDR1 LNHDA, CDR2 SQIVND (reference sequence). The CDR3 region is CASSILQISNQPQHF. DNA for the CDR3: TGTGCCAGTAGTATCCTTCAGATTAGCAATCAGCCCCAGCATTTT.